This T cell receptor (beta chain) was found in a study of blood T cells in healthy people across ages. Study outcomes and limitations: Unknown donor CMV status possibly confounded expanded clonotype changes. It was found that TCR beta diversity correlated strongly with the percentage of naive T cells.

This clonotype was seen a few times. Its antigen remains unidentified. One end of the junction does not line up with germline, which may come from a read error. Germline CDR1 and CDR2: MNHNY and SVGAGI (reference sequence). The CDR3 is 13 amino acids. Primers used in a second PCR of about 6 to 11 cycles were a sample-barcoded 5' primer and a J-beta primer mix. Each cDNA was tagged by a template-switch adaptor containing 12 random nucleotides. TCRdb fed the 5' RACE reads into MiXCR, producing one record per CDR3 protein. Seen here are fewer than 700,000 distinct CDR3 sequences, 40% to 50% observed once, and the top ten hold approximately 25%. The study isolated at least 6.5 million PBMCs from each sample.

The V call is TRBV6-6, the J call TRBJ1-5; D call uncertain. Sequenced material: blood. The TCR was taken from a man older than 75 in good health. This chain's CDR3 is CASSDSPDQPQHF. The DNA of the CDR3 is TGTGCCAGCAGTGACTCGCCCGATCAGCCCCAGCATTTT.